The source of this T cell receptor beta chain is a study of blood T cell repertoires in COVID-19. In the source study's methods: Reference gene primer amplification yielded estimated nucleated cell counts. TCRdb keeps only in-frame clones here, not all; method: immunoSEQ multiplex PCR. Clone size and the V and J calls come from that table; the DNA yielded D and trimming. The sample shows roughly 280,000 clones, just under 90% of them seen only once. Participants, about 18 to 95 years old, spanned under 25 US areas. Cohorts were assigned according to the clinical history that participants reported. All recovered Cohort 3 donors got two negative PCRs, got clearance, or saw symptom resolution. Deletions cut 3 bases from V and 5 bases from J, with 10 bases between. CDR1 is SGHNT and CDR2 is YENEEA in the germline V gene. The length of the CDR3 is 14 residues.

The chain recombines TRBV11-3 with TRBJ1-4; D uncertain. The specimen sequenced was PBMCs or T cells enriched from blood (not recorded which). The receptor was derived from a woman in her sixties who had recovered from COVID-19. The CDR3 loop reads CASSLRSGNEKLFF. The CDR3 bases are TGTGCCAGCAGCTTGCGTTCAGGAAATGAAAAACTGTTTTTT.